The 17 T cell receptor beta chains below were found in one sample sequenced in a study of cytomegalovirus exposure and HLA in healthy donors. The PCR employed 60 Vbeta primers together with 13 Jbeta primers. Repertoires were generated with immunoSEQ multiplex PCR, while TCRdb's copy carries only in-frame clones and drops some. Among fewer than 80,000 clones listed, 79% were seen once. Material for sequencing was PBMCs. The receptors shown here come from a man aged 25 to 40 in good health and CMV-seronegative.

The rearrangement joins TRBV5-8 to TRBJ2-1, with TRBD2 matching over 9 bases. After removal of 0 bases from V and 6 bases from J, the junction contained 4 bases not matched to a gene. The length of the CDR3 is 15 residues. Looked up from germline, CDR1 is SGHTS and CDR2 is YDEGEE. CDR3 protein: CASSLGLAVFNEQFF. CDR3 DNA sequence: TGTGCCAGCAGCTTGGGACTAGCGGTATTCAATGAGCAGTTCTTC. The variable domain in full, completed from reference TRBV5-8 and TRBJ2-1, reads EAGVTQSPTHLIKTRGQQATLRCSPISGHTSVYWYQQALGLGLQFLLWYDEGEERNRGNFPPRFSGRQFPNYSSELNVNALELEDSALYLCASSLGLAVFNEQFFGPGTRLTVL.

The chain is built from TRBV19 and TRBJ2-7, with TRBD2 matching over 8 bases. After removal of 4 bases from V and 0 bases from J, the junction contained 5 bases not matched to a gene. This CDR3 spans 15 amino acids. Germline V lookup: CDR1 LNHDA, CDR2 SQIVND (reference sequence). Written as DNA, the CDR3 is TGTGCCAGTAGTACTTCTCGGGGGGGCTCCTACGAGCAGTACTTC. It is translated as CASSTSRGGSYEQYF.

The chain couples TRBV10-3 to TRBJ2-7; 8 bases match TRBD2. V was clipped by 7 bases and J by 3 bases; unmatched bases: 5. CDR1 is ENHRY, CDR2 SYGVKD, per germline. The CDR3 totals 13 residues. The CDR3 loop reads CAINREGHYEQYF. CDR3 DNA sequence: TGTGCCATCAACCGGGAGGGCCACTACGAGCAGTACTTC.

The V gene is TRBV7-8, the J gene TRBJ1-4, with D unclear. The CDR3 has 16 amino acids. V lost 4 bases to trimming and J lost 1 base, with 13 bases between them. CDR1 is SGHVS, CDR2 FQNEAQ, per germline. The CDR3 bases are TGTGCCAGCAGCTGGAATCGGGTTGGAACTAATGAAAAACTGTTTTTT. Translating gives CASSWNRVGTNEKLFF.

V is TRBV6-5 and J is TRBJ1-1; the D gene is possibly TRBD1 (5 bases). Germline CDR1 is MNHEY and CDR2 is SVGAGI. This CDR3 spans 13 amino acids. Trimming shortened V by 4 bases and J by 3 bases, and 9 bases separated the two germline ends. CDR3 DNA sequence: TGTGCCAGCAGTTCAGGGCCCTACACTGAAGCTTTCTTT. Translated, it gives CASSSGPYTEAFF.

This clone has only one observation. The CDR3 nucleotides read TGTGCCAGCAGTGCGACAGGGAGGAAACTGTTTTTT. Its translation: CASSATGRKLFF. The chain couples TRBV27 to TRBJ1-4; 7 bases match TRBD1. J gave up 11 bases and V 5 bases, and 5 bases lay outside the gene matches. This CDR3 region has 12 residues. Germline CDR1 MNHEY, CDR2 SMNVEV (reference sequence).

The chain joins TRBV2 to TRBJ2-7, with 8 nucleotides matching TRBD1. Trimming cost V 6 bases and J 2 bases; bases outside gene matches: 9. The CDR3 runs to 15 residues. Germline V gene sequence: CDR1 SNHLY, CDR2 FYNNEI. The CDR3 DNA follows: TGTGCCAGCAGGAGAGGACAGGGCCTCGCCTACGAGCAGTACTTC. Protein product: CASRRGQGLAYEQYF. Filled out from reference TRBV2 and TRBJ2-7, the complete variable domain reads EPEVTQTPSHQVTQMGQEVILRCVPISNHLYFYWYRQILGQKVEFLVSFYNNEISEKSEIFDDQFSVERPDGSNFTLKIRSTKLEDSAMYFCASRRGQGLAYEQYFGPGTRLTVT.

The V gene is TRBV14, the J gene TRBJ2-7; 8 bases are shared with TRBD1. CDR1 and CDR2 (germline): SGHDN, FVKESK. V dropped 7 bases and J dropped 6; count of bases not matched to a gene: 8. There are 13 residues in the CDR3. CDR3 nucleotide sequence: TGTGCCAGCAACTCCGTCAGGGGGCGCGAGCAGTACTTC. Its protein is CASNSVRGREQYF.

This clone was seen a few times. The rearrangement uses TRBV5-1 and TRBJ2-3; the D gene is possibly TRBD2 (6 bases). V was trimmed by 0 bases and J by 4 bases, leaving 9 bases between them. The CDR3 runs 14 residues. CDR1 is SGHRS and CDR2 is YFSETQ in the germline V gene. CDR3 in amino acids: CASSLVREADTQYF. The CDR3 coding sequence is TGCGCCAGCAGCTTGGTCAGGGAGGCAGATACGCAGTATTTT.

This clone was seen just once. This chain connects TRBV19 to TRBJ2-5; 7 nucleotides match TRBD2. CDR3 length equals 14 residues. The V segment lost 4 bases and the J segment 3 bases; nucleotides outside the gene matches: 5. Germline V gene sequence: CDR1 LNHDA, CDR2 SQIVND (reference sequence). The CDR3 loop is CASSTTLAEETQYF. CDR3 nucleotides: TGTGCCAGTAGTACCACCCTAGCGGAAGAGACCCAGTACTTC.

The genes are TRBV28 and TRBJ1-2, with D tentatively TRBD1 (5 bases). Germline-derived CDR1 and CDR2 are MDHEN and SYDVKM. V lost 4 bases, J lost 4 bases, and 13 bases lay in between. This CDR3 is built from 14 residues. The CDR3 DNA reads as TGTGCCAGCAGTTCCCGCAGCGACAGCTATGGCTACACCTTC. Translation: CASSSRSDSYGYTF.

This rearrangement joins TRBV1 to TRBJ1-1. TRBV1 is designated a pseudogene. The CDR3 runs to 16 residues. The CDR3 region has the DNA TGCACCAGCAGCCAAGATAGGAGCCGGAGGGACACTGAAGCTTTCTTT. Protein: CTSSQDRSRRDTEAFF.

V usage is TRBV4-1 and J usage is TRBJ1-5, with D maybe TRBD1 (5 bases). Germline V CDR1 and CDR2: MGHRA, YSYEKL. V was trimmed by 6 bases and J by 1 base, leaving 16 bases between them. The CDR3 has 16 amino acids. The CDR3: CASRQDTQGSNQPQHF. CDR3 in DNA: TGCGCCAGCAGGCAGGATACTCAGGGCAGCAATCAGCCCCAGCATTTT.

The rearrangement links TRBV29-1 to TRBJ2-1; maybe TRBD1 (7 bases). In germline, CDR1 is SQVTM, CDR2 ANQGSEA. V shed 6 bases and J shed 2 bases, with 11 bases lying between them. The CDR3 is 13 amino acids. As DNA, the CDR3 is TGCAGCGTCGCGGGACAGCCCTACAATGAGCAGTTCTTC. Its protein product is CSVAGQPYNEQFF.

This clone appeared a few times. The chain uses TRBV5-1 and TRBJ2-1, with 10 bases matching TRBD2. Germline loops: CDR1 SGHRS, CDR2 YFSETQ. J gave up 6 bases and V 1 base, and 4 bases lay outside the gene matches. CDR3 length equals 15 residues. The CDR3 DNA is TGCGCCAGCAGCTTGTTACTAGCGGGAACCAATGAGCAGTTCTTC. Translating gives CASSLLLAGTNEQFF.

The CDR3: CSVETAERGSPLHF. In nucleotides, the CDR3 is TGCAGCGTTGAGACGGCAGAGAGAGGTTCACCCCTCCACTTT. The chain recombines TRBV29-1 with TRBJ1-6, with unresolved D. The V gene lost 3 bases and the J gene lost 9 bases, with 15 bases spanning the gap. From germline, CDR1 is SQVTM and CDR2 ANQGSEA. The CDR3 runs to 14 residues.

The chain couples TRBV4-1 to TRBJ2-4, with D perhaps matching TRBD2 (7 bases). The germline CDR1 and CDR2 sequences are MGHRA and YSYEKL. V was pared by 3 bases and J by 3 bases, with 18 bases between. This CDR3 comprises 17 residues. CDR3 in DNA: TGCGCCAGCAGCCATCCCCCCGGGGGGCCTGGCAAAAACATTCAGTACTTC. It codes for CASSHPPGGPGKNIQYF.